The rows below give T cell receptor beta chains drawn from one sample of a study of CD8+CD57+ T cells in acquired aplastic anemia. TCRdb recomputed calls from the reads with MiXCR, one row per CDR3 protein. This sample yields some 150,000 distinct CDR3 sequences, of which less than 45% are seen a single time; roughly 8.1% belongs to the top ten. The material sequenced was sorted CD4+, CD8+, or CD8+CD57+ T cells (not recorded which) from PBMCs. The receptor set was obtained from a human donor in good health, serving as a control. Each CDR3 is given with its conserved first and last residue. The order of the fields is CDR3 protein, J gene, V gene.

CASSLLARRATEQFF,TRBJ2-1,TRBV7-6
CATSVPGAVGNEQFF,TRBJ2-1,TRBV24-1
CAISGQYTDTQYF,TRBJ2-3,TRBV10-3
CSARSGGEETQYF,TRBJ2-5,TRBV20-1
CATPIGRNTIYF,TRBJ1-3,TRBV2
CATSDLRAVSYNEQFF,TRBJ2-1,TRBV24-1
CASSSSRASYEQYF,TRBJ2-7,TRBV6-5
CASSQGVGQGRRPQHF,TRBJ1-5,TRBV3-1
CASSTLMGQGGYGYTF,TRBJ1-2,TRBV9
CASKWSRTGVFGYTF,TRBJ1-2,TRBV6-1
CASQETNYGYTF,TRBJ1-2,TRBV7-2
CASGLRGKTDTQYF,TRBJ2-3,TRBV19
CASSPARTAAYYGYTF,TRBJ1-2,TRBV7-9
CASSPDGEDGYTF,TRBJ1-2,TRBV7-9
CASSLPRDRETQYF,TRBJ2-5,TRBV7-9
CATRDPRLAYYNEQFF,TRBJ2-1,TRBV24-1
CASTGWNEQFF,TRBJ2-1,TRBV19
CASSLTGGSNQPQHF,TRBJ1-5,TRBV5-1
CASSPGTGGRESYNEQFF,TRBJ2-1,TRBV5-1
CASSLIRGTEAFF,TRBJ1-1,TRBV7-8
CASQQGDSPLHF,TRBJ1-6,TRBV6-1
CASGQGAAFF,TRBJ1-1,TRBV2
CASSQDVTGILGIQYF,TRBJ2-4,TRBV3-1
CASSVSSSQKFF,TRBJ2-1,TRBV5-4
CATAPNTEAFF,TRBJ1-1,TRBV2
CASSSKQMSNSNQPQHF,TRBJ1-5,TRBV27
CASSLGGGSGYEQYF,TRBJ2-7,TRBV11-2
CSVSRPVLVGTEAFF,TRBJ1-1,TRBV29-1
CASSQGGDPYF,TRBJ2-7,TRBV4-2
CASSSREHQHF,TRBJ1-5,TRBV6-5
CASSLDSYEQYF,TRBJ2-7,TRBV11-2
CSAGWDGEAF,TRBJ1-5,TRBV20-1
CASSLSPSGVQPQHF,TRBJ1-5,TRBV28
CASSHPGKPGPANYGYTF,TRBJ1-2,TRBV12-3/TRBV12-4
CASSPGQGGPLHF,TRBJ1-6,TRBV9
CASSYSGASSEQYF,TRBJ2-7,TRBV6-5
CASSIASDEQFF,TRBJ2-1,TRBV19
CSATLGSATNEKLFF,TRBJ1-4,TRBV20-1
CASSQDGQGLTYEQYF,TRBJ2-7,TRBV4-3
CASIPRRDRGTEAFF,TRBJ1-1,TRBV19
CASSESQGVGGYTF,TRBJ1-2,TRBV10-2
CSARDEGKDRNTEAFF,TRBJ1-1,TRBV20-1
CSASPGQGRGYTF,TRBJ1-2,TRBV20-1
CASSVGPAGTNEKLFF,TRBJ1-4,TRBV9
CATSDPGFEQFF,TRBJ2-1,TRBV24-1
CASSPLETQYF,TRBJ2-5,TRBV7-9
CASSYDRRSTEAFF,TRBJ1-1,TRBV10-3
CASGFDRGWGTNYWTQYF,TRBJ2-5,TRBV7-9
CASSSERLAGGNEQFF,TRBJ2-1,TRBV27
CASSTGRNTEAFF,TRBJ1-1,TRBV12-3/TRBV12-4
CASSERQGRLYEQYF,TRBJ2-7,TRBV12-3/TRBV12-4
CASSSTGVPGDTIYF,TRBJ1-3,TRBV5-1
CASSYRQVRPEAFF,TRBJ1-1,TRBV5-5